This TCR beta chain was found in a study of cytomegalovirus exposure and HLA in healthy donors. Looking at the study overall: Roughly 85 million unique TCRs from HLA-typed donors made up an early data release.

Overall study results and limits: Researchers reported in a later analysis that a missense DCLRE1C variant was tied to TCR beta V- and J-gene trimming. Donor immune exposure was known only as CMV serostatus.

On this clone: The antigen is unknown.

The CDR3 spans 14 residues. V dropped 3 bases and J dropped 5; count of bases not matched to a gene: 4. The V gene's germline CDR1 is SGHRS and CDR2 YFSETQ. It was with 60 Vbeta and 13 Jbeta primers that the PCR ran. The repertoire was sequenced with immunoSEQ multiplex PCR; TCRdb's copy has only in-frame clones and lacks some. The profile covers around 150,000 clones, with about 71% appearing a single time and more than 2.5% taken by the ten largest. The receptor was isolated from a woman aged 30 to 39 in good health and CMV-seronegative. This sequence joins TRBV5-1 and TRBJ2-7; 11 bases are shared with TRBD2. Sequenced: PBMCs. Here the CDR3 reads CASSWGLAVDEQYF. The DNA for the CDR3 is TGCGCCAGCAGCTGGGGACTAGCGGTGGACGAGCAGTACTTC.